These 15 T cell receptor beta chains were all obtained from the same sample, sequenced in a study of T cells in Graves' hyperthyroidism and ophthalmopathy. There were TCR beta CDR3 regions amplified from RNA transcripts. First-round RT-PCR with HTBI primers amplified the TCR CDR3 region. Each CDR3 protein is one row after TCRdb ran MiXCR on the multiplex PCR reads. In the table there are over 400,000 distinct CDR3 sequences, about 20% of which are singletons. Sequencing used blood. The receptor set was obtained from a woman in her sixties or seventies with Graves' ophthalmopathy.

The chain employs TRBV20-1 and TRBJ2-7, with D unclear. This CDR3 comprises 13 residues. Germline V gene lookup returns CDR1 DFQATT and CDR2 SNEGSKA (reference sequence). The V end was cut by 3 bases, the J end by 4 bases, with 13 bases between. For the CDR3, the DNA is TGCAGTGCTAGTATGCCAATTCCGTACGAGCAGTACTTC. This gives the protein CSASMPIPYEQYF.

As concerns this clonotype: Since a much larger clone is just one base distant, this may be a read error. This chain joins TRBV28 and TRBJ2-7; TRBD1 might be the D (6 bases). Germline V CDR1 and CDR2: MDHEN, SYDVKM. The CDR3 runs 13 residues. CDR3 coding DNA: TGTGCCGGCAGTCCGTTGGACAGCTACGAGCAGTACTTC. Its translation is CAGSPLDSYEQYF.

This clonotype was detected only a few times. The CDR3 sequence is CASSPTGGASNQPQHF. Here the CDR3 DNA reads TGTGCCAGCAGTCCCACTGGAGGGGCTAGCAATCAGCCCCAGCATTTT. The chain links TRBV6-1 to TRBJ1-5, with D possibly being TRBD1 (5 bases). V was shortened by 5 bases and J by 0 bases, with 14 bases between the two germline ends. The CDR3 runs to 16 residues. Germline assignment: CDR1 MNHNS and CDR2 SASEGT.

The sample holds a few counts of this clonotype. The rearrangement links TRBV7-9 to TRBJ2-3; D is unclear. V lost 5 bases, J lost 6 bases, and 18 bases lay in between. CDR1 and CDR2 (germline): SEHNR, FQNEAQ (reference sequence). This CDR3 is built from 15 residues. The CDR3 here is CASSPRGPRTDTQYF. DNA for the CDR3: TGTGCCAGCAGCCCCCGCGGTCCCCGAACCGATACGCAGTATTTT.

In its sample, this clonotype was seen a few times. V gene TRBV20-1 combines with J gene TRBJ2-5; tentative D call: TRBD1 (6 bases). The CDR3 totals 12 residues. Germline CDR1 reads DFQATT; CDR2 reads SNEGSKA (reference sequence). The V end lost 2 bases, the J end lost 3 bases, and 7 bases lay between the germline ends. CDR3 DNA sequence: TGCAGTGCTAGACGGACAGAAGAGACCCAGTACTTC. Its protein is CSARRTEETQYF.

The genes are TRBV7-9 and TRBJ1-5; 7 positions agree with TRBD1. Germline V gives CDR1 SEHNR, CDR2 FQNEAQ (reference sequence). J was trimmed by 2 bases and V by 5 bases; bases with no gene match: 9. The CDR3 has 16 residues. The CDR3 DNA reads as TGTGCCAGCAGCCTCACTACAGGGGTGGGCAATCAGCCCCAGCATTTT. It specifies CASSLTTGVGNQPQHF.

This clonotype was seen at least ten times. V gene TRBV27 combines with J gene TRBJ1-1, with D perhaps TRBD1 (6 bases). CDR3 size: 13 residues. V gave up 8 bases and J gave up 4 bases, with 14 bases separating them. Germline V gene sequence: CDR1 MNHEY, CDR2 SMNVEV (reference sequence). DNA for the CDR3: TGTGCCAGCGGCCCCGCGGGGGCCACTGAAGCTTTCTTT. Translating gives CASGPAGATEAFF.

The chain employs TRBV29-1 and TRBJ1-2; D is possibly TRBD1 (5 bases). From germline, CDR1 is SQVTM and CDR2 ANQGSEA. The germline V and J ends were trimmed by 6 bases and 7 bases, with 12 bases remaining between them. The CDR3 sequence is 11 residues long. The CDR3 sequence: CSVLQGAGYTF. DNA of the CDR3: TGCAGCGTCTTGCAGGGTGCTGGCTACACCTTC.

The CDR3 spells CSVPKGPKQGATNYGYTF. The CDR3 DNA follows: TGCAGCGTCCCCAAGGGCCCCAAACAGGGGGCGACGAACTATGGCTACACCTTC. This sequence joins TRBV29-1 and TRBJ1-2; 9 bases fit TRBD1. Germline loops: CDR1 SQVTM, CDR2 ANQGSEA. J lost 2 bases, V lost 6 bases, and 19 bases had no gene match. This CDR3 contains 18 residues.

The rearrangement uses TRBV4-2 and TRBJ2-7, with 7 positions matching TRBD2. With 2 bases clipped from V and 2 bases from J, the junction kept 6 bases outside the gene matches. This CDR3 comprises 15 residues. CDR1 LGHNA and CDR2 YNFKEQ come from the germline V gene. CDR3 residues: CASSQQLAPTYEQYF. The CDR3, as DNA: TGTGCCAGCAGCCAACAACTAGCGCCGACCTACGAGCAGTACTTC.

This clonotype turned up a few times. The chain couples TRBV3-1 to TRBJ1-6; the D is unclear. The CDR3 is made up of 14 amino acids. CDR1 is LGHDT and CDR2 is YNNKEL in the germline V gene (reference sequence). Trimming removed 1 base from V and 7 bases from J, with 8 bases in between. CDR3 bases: TGTGCCAGCAGCCAAGGTACATACAATTCACCCCTCCACTTT. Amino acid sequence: CASSQGTYNSPLHF. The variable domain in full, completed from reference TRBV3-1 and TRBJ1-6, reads DTAVSQTPKYLVTQMGNDKSIKCEQNLGHDTMYWYKQDSKKFLKIMFSYNNKELIINETVPNRFSPKSPDKAHLNLHINSLELGDSAVYFCASSQGTYNSPLHFGNGTRLTVT.

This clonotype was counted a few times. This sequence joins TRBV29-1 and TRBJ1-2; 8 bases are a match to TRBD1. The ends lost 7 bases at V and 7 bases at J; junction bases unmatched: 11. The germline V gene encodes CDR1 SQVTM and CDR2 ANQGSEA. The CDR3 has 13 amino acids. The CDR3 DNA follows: TGCAGCGCCAGACAGGGGCATCTTTTTGGCTACACCTTC. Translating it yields CSARQGHLFGYTF.

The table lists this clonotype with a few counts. The CDR3 here is CASSPRSMNTEAFF. The CDR3 DNA sequence: TGTGCCAGCTCACCACGTTCAATGAACACTGAAGCTTTCTTT. The chain carries TRBV18 and TRBJ1-1, with D uncertain. CDR1 and CDR2 from the germline V gene are KGHSH and LQKENI. This CDR3 spans 14 amino acids. Trimming took 1 base from V and 0 from J, leaving 6 bases between them.

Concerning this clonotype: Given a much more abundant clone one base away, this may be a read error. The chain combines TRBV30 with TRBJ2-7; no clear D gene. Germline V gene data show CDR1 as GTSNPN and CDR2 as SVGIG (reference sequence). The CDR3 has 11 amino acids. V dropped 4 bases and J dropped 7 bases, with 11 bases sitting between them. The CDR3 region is CAWNSSWEQYF. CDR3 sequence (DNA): TGTGCCTGGAATTCCTCTTGGGAGCAGTACTTC.

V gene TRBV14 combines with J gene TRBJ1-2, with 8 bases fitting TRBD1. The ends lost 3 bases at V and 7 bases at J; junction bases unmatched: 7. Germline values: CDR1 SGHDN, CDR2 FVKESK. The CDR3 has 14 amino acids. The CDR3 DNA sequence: TGTGCCAGCAGCCAGGCAGGGGGCATTTCTGGCTACACCTTC. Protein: CASSQAGGISGYTF.